One sample yielded the 27 T cell receptor beta chains listed below, sequenced in a study of shared clonotypes between healthy human individuals (dated by TCRdb to 2020 to 2022). Library prep was done by the immunoSEQ multiplex PCR assay. Here the immuneACCESS table is served through TCRdb, limited to in-frame sequences with V and J called. Missing clones are a known gap in these copies; in checked studies unresolved V genes cover under half, and the rest lacks a known reason. The sample table lists roughly 1.5 million clones, 95% to 99% of them with a count of one. The ten biggest clones cover about 0.4% of the sample. Source material: naive CD4+ T cells sorted from blood. This specimen's cell subset or site label, interpreted: CD45RA+ positively selected. These TCRs come from a man younger than 45 in good health.

A note on this clone: The sample carries other DNA sequences with the same CDR3. The V gene is TRBV15, the J gene TRBJ2-7, with D hard to call. Germline V CDR1 and CDR2: LNHNV, YYDKDF (reference sequence). Trimming stripped 1 base from V and 0 bases from J, with 7 bases between. There are 14 residues in the CDR3. Written as DNA, the CDR3 is TGTGCCACCAGCAGAGGAGCAAACTCCTACGAGCAGTACTTC. Translation: CATSRGANSYEQYF. The variable domain in full, completed from reference TRBV15 and TRBJ2-7, reads DAMVIQNPRYQVTQFGKPVTLSCSQTLNHNVMYWYQQKSSQAPKLLFHYYDKDFNNEADTPDNFQSRRPNTSFCFLDIRSPGLGDTAMYLCATSRGANSYEQYFGPGTRLTVT.

The chain couples TRBV9 to TRBJ2-1; the match to TRBD2 covers 13 bases. The junction had 5 bases not matched to a gene; V was cut back by 4 bases and J by 4 bases. The germline V gene has CDR1 SGDLS and CDR2 YYNGEE. The CDR3 has 16 amino acids. Here the CDR3 reads CASSSTSGRSYNEQFF. CDR3 bases: TGTGCCAGCAGCTCGACTAGCGGGAGGTCTTACAATGAGCAGTTCTTC.

V is TRBV7-2 and J is TRBJ2-1; D uncertain. The germline V gene encodes CDR1 SGHTA and CDR2 FQGNSA. The CDR3 is 13 amino acids. V lost 5 bases and J lost 7, with 12 bases in between. The CDR3 sequence: CASSGIGLNEQFF. In DNA, the CDR3 is TGTGCCAGCAGCGGGATAGGGCTGAATGAGCAGTTCTTC.

V usage is TRBV28 and J usage is TRBJ2-3; TRBD2 aligns across 11 bases. The J segment lost 3 bases and the V segment lost 6 bases, leaving 5 bases of the junction unmatched. CDR3 length: 15 amino acids. Germline V CDR1 and CDR2: MDHEN, SYDVKM. The CDR3 reads CASSLPSGRTDTQYF. The CDR3 DNA reads as TGTGCCAGCAGCCTACCTAGCGGGAGGACAGATACGCAGTATTTT.

The chain's CDR3 is CSAIGESGANVLTF. The DNA for the CDR3 is TGCAGCGCAATAGGGGAATCTGGGGCCAACGTCCTGACTTTC. The J gene is TRBJ2-6, the V gene TRBV29-1, with D possibly TRBD1 on 5 matching bases. Germline V gene sequence: CDR1 SQVTM, CDR2 ANQGSEA. The length of the CDR3 is 14 residues. Trimming took 7 bases from V and 1 from J, leaving 11 bases between them.

The chain uses TRBV9 and TRBJ2-7, with 12 bases aligning to TRBD2. Unmatched junction bases numbered 6, after V lost 2 bases and J lost 12 bases. This CDR3 is 13 amino acids long. Germline loops: CDR1 SGDLS, CDR2 YYNGEE. The DNA for the CDR3 is TGTGCCAGCAGCGTTGGACTAGCGGGATTGGCGTACTTC. Its translation is CASSVGLAGLAYF.

The chain links TRBV5-6 to TRBJ1-4; 9 nucleotides match TRBD1. CDR3 length: 19 residues. J was trimmed by 7 bases and V by 3 bases; bases with no gene match: 19. Per the germline V gene, CDR1 is SGHDT and CDR2 is YYEEEE. This CDR3 reads CASSSIPPGQGIVREKLFF. The DNA for the CDR3 is TGTGCCAGCAGCTCTATCCCCCCGGGACAGGGCATTGTACGTGAAAAACTGTTTTTT.

The CDR3 nucleotides read TGTGCCAGCCGGAGGGATCTTATCGGGTACGAGCAGTACTTC. This codes for CASRRDLIGYEQYF. The chain links TRBV2 to TRBJ2-7; possible D gene TRBD2, 6 bases. The CDR3 contains 14 residues. Trimming stripped 8 bases from V and 4 bases from J, with 18 bases between. Germline CDR1 SNHLY, CDR2 FYNNEI.

V is TRBV28 and J is TRBJ2-5; perhaps D is TRBD1 or TRBD2 (6 bases each). Germline assignment: CDR1 MDHEN and CDR2 SYDVKM. This CDR3 comprises 12 residues. Trimming took 7 bases from V and 5 from J, leaving 11 bases between them. Here the CDR3 DNA reads TGTGCCAGCAATCAAGGGGGGGAGACCCAGTACTTC. Encoded protein: CASNQGGETQYF.

This clone was counted a single time. The rearrangement uses TRBV19 and TRBJ1-5, with TRBD1 identical over 12 bases. The CDR3 extends over 19 amino acids. J was trimmed by 0 bases and V by 6 bases; bases with no gene match: 12. Germline V gene data show CDR1 as LNHDA and CDR2 as SQIVND (reference sequence). The CDR3 sequence: CASSWPGQGAWGSNQPQHF. CDR3 nucleotides: TGTGCCAGTAGCTGGCCGGGACAGGGGGCGTGGGGTAGCAATCAGCCCCAGCATTTT.

This chain joins TRBV5-4 and TRBJ1-2; no reliable D call. Between the trimmed V and J ends, which lost 4 bases and 8 bases, there was a span of 9 bases. The CDR3 totals 11 residues. Germline V lookup: CDR1 SGHNT, CDR2 YYREEE (reference sequence). In DNA, the CDR3 is TGTGCCAGCAGCGCTACTCGAGGCTACACCTTC. The encoded protein is CASSATRGYTF.

This chain links TRBV10-3 with TRBJ1-2; TRBD1 aligns across 8 bases. In germline, CDR1 is ENHRY, CDR2 SYGVKD. With V trimmed by 6 bases and J by 3 bases, 6 bases remained unmatched. The CDR3 consists of 14 residues. The CDR3 protein is CAIRKQGEDYGYTF. The CDR3 region has the DNA TGTGCCATCAGAAAACAGGGGGAGGACTATGGCTACACCTTC.

This chain joins TRBV7-8 and TRBJ2-7; D gene uncertain. The germline V and J ends were trimmed by 1 base and 4 bases, with 14 bases remaining between them. The length of the CDR3 is 15 residues. CDR1 and CDR2 (germline): SGHVS, FQNEAQ. CDR3 nucleotides: TGTGCCAGCAGCTTAGTAACCCGGCTGGCTTACGAGCAGTACTTC. Its translation is CASSLVTRLAYEQYF. The full variable domain, its missing parts supplied by reference TRBV7-8 and TRBJ2-7, is GAGVSQSPRYKVAKRGQDVALRCDPISGHVSLFWYQQALGQGPEFLTYFQNEAQLDKSGLPSDRFFAERPEGSVSTLKIQRTQQEDSAVYLCASSLVTRLAYEQYFGPGTRLTVT.

The chain employs TRBV5-4 and TRBJ2-1; 10 nucleotides align to TRBD2. The V gene's germline CDR1 is SGHNT and CDR2 YYREEE (reference sequence). V shed 4 bases, J shed 6 bases, and the junction held 4 bases outside the gene matches. The CDR3 contains 14 residues. The CDR3 is CASSRVAGGNEQFF. In nucleotides, the CDR3 is TGTGCCAGCAGCCGAGTAGCGGGAGGCAATGAGCAGTTCTTC.

Concerning this clone: A read error may produce the germline difference seen at one junction end. The chain links TRBV7-8 to TRBJ2-2; the match to TRBD1 covers 9 bases. The germline V gene has CDR1 SGHVS and CDR2 FQNEAQ. This CDR3 comprises 15 residues. CDR3 DNA: TGTGCCAGCACCTTAGTGGGACAGGGAACCGGGGAGCTGTTTTTT. It specifies CASTLVGQGTGELFF.

Worth noting for this clone: Germline and junction disagree at one end, which may indicate a read error. The chain links TRBV6-5 to TRBJ1-5; 7 bases match TRBD1. This CDR3 has 13 residues. The germline gives CDR1 MNHEY, CDR2 SVGAGI. The CDR3 region is CACRGGSNQPQHF. Written as DNA, the CDR3 is TGTGCCTGCAGGGGGGGTAGCAATCAGCCCCAGCATTTT.

The CDR3 DNA follows: TGTGCCAGCAAAAACGGGGCCCTTAACACCGGGGAGCTGTTTTTT. This translates into CASKNGALNTGELFF. This chain joins TRBV5-4 and TRBJ2-2; D may match TRBD1 or TRBD2 (5 bases each). Germline lookup yields CDR1 SGHNT and CDR2 YYREEE (reference sequence). This CDR3 is 15 amino acids long. V dropped 6 bases and J dropped 2 bases, with 14 bases sitting between them.

The genes are TRBV14 and TRBJ2-7; 10 positions agree with TRBD1. From germline, CDR1 is SGHDN and CDR2 FVKESK. This CDR3 contains 16 residues. V shed 3 bases, J shed 7 bases, and the junction held 12 bases outside the gene matches. The CDR3 loop is CASSHPRRTGGWEQYF. DNA for the CDR3: TGTGCCAGCAGCCACCCTCGGCGGACAGGGGGGTGGGAGCAGTACTTC. Full variable domain (rest looked up from reference TRBV14 and TRBJ2-7): EAGVTQFPSHSVIEKGQTVTLRCDPISGHDNLYWYRRVMGKEIKFLLHFVKESKQDESGMPNNRFLAERTGGTYSTLKVQPAELEDSGVYFCASSHPRRTGGWEQYFGPGTRLTVT.

Comments on this clone: Other nucleotide sequences from this sample produce the same CDR3. The V gene is TRBV6-5, the J gene TRBJ1-2; weak D call: TRBD1 (5 bases). Germline V gives CDR1 MNHEY, CDR2 SVGAGI. Trimming removed 5 bases from V and 0 bases from J, with 10 bases in between. The CDR3 has 14 amino acids. This chain's CDR3 is CASSPRVANYGYTF. For the CDR3, the DNA is TGTGCCAGCAGTCCCAGGGTTGCTAACTATGGCTACACCTTC.

This chain's CDR3 is CASGRGGLTEAFF. CDR3 DNA: TGTGCCAGCGGCCGGGGTGGGCTCACTGAAGCTTTCTTT. The chain employs TRBV6-5 and TRBJ1-1; D not resolved. The CDR3 totals 13 residues. In germline, CDR1 is MNHEY, CDR2 SVGAGI. The germline V and J ends were trimmed by 8 bases and 4 bases, with 14 bases remaining between them.

This CDR3 is CASSSRTGLEQYF. In DNA, the CDR3 is TGTGCCAGCAGCTCAAGGACAGGGCTCGAGCAGTACTTC. The rearrangement joins TRBV7-6 to TRBJ2-7; 8 bases agree with TRBD1. J was trimmed by 6 bases and V by 4 bases; bases with no gene match: 5. This CDR3 is 13 amino acids long. Germline CDR1 SGHVS, CDR2 FNYEAQ.

This chain uses TRBV6-1 with TRBJ1-5; D is perhaps TRBD1 (6 bases). This CDR3 region has 14 residues. Germline-derived CDR1 and CDR2 are MNHNS and SASEGT. The V gene lost 6 bases and the J gene lost 6 bases, with 15 bases spanning the gap. The CDR3 region is CASRDTGFSQPQHF. As DNA, the CDR3 is TGTGCCAGCAGAGACACAGGGTTTAGTCAGCCCCAGCATTTT.

A single count supports this clone. The chain recombines TRBV5-4 with TRBJ2-3; D possibly corresponds to TRBD1 (6 bases). The CDR3 is made up of 15 amino acids. Germline V gene sequence: CDR1 SGHNT, CDR2 YYREEE (reference sequence). Trimming left V 3 bases short and J 3 bases short, with 14 bases between. The DNA for the CDR3 is TGTGCCAGCAGCTCCCCTAGGGGGAGTACAGATACGCAGTATTTT. Translating gives CASSSPRGSTDTQYF.

The genes are TRBV28 and TRBJ2-1, with D maybe TRBD1 (5 bases). There are 14 residues in the CDR3. Germline V gene lookup returns CDR1 MDHEN and CDR2 SYDVKM. The V end was cut by 1 base, the J end by 3 bases, with 7 bases between. The DNA for the CDR3 is TGTGCCAGCAGTTTATTACAGGTCTACAATGAGCAGTTCTTC. Its translation is CASSLLQVYNEQFF.

This clone appeared a single time. The sample has other DNA sequences that encode this CDR3 too. CDR3: CASSPPQGDYGYTF. The CDR3 DNA is TGTGCCAGCTCACCACCGCAGGGAGACTATGGCTACACCTTC. The V gene is TRBV18, the J gene TRBJ1-2; tentative D call: TRBD1 (5 bases). Trimming pared 0 bases from V and 3 bases from J, leaving 8 bases between. Germline CDR1 KGHSH, CDR2 LQKENI. CDR3 length: 14 amino acids.

The chain joins TRBV4-3 to TRBJ2-2; D unclear. V was pared by 3 bases and J by 7 bases, with 15 bases between. Germline V lookup: CDR1 LGHNA, CDR2 YSLEER. This CDR3 comprises 15 residues. The CDR3 DNA reads as TGCGCCAGCAGCCAGTACTTCGATGTCGGCGGGGAGCTGTTTTTT. This encodes CASSQYFDVGGELFF.

About this clone itself: This same CDR3 is encoded by further DNA sequences in the sample. The chain is built from TRBV18 and TRBJ2-5; D is uncertain. V lost 2 bases and J lost 3, with 4 bases in between. The CDR3 length is 12 residues. Germline V gene data show CDR1 as KGHSH and CDR2 as LQKENI. CDR3 loop: CASSPTEETQYF. Here the CDR3 DNA reads TGTGCCAGCTCACCAACCGAAGAGACCCAGTACTTC.